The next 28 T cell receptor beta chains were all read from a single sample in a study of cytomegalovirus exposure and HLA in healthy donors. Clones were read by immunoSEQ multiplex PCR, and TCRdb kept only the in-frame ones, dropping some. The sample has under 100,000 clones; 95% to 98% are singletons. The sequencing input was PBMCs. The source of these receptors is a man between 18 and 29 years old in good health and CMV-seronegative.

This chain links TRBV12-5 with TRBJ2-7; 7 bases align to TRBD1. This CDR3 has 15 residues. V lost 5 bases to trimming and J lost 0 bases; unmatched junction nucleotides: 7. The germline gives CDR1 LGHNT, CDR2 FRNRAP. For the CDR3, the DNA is TGTGCTAGTGGTCCCCGACAGGGTGTCTCCTACGAGCAGTACTTC. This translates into CASGPRQGVSYEQYF.

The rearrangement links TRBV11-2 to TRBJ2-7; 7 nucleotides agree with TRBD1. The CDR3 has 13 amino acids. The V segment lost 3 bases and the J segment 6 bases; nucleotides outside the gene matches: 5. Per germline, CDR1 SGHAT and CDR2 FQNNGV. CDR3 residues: CASSFTGVGEQYV. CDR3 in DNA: TGTGCCAGCAGCTTCACAGGGGTGGGCGAGCAGTACGTC.

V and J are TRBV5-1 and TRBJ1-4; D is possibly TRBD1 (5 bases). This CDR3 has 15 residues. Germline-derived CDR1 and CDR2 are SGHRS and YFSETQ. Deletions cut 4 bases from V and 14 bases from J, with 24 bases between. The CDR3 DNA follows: TGCGCCAGCAGCCCCGGTGGGAGTCCGACAGCGGGGCTGTTTTTT. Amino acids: CASSPGGSPTAGLFF. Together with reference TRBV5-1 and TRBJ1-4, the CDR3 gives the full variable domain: KAGVTQTPRYLIKTRGQQVTLSCSPISGHRSVSWYQQTPGQGLQFLFEYFSETQRNKGNFPGRFSGRQFSNSRSEMNVSTLELGDSALYLCASSPGGSPTAGLFFGSGTQLSVL.

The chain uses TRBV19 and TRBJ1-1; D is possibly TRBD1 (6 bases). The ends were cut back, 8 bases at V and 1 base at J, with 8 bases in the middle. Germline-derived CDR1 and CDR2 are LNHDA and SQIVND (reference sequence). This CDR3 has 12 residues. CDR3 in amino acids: CASLTGNTEAFF. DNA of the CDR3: TGTGCCAGTCTGACAGGGAACACTGAAGCTTTCTTT.

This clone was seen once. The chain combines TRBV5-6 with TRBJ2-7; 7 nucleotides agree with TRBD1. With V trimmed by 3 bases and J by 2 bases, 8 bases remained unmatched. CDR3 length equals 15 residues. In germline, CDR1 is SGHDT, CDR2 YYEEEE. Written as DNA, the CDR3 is TGTGCCAGCAGCTCCGGGACAGCCGTCACCTACGAGCAGTACTTC. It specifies CASSSGTAVTYEQYF.

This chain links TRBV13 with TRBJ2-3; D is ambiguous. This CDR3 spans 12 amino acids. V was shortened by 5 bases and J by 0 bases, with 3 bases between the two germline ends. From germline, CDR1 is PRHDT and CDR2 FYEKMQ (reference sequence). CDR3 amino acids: CASSPSTDTQYF. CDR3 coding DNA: TGTGCCAGCAGCCCTAGCACAGATACGCAGTATTTT.

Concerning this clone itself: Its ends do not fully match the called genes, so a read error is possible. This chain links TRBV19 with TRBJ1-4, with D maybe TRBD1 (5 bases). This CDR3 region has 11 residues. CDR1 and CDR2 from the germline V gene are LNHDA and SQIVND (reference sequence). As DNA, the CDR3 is TGTGCCAGTAGTATGTGGGGGGAGATGCTTTTT. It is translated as CASSMWGEMLF.

CDR3 nucleotide sequence: TGTGCCAGCTGCGAAACAGGGAACACTGAAGCTTTCTTT. As protein: CASCETGNTEAFF. V and J are TRBV2 and TRBJ1-1; D perhaps matches TRBD1 (5 bases). Germline V gene sequence: CDR1 SNHLY, CDR2 FYNNEI. This CDR3 is 13 amino acids long. Trimming shortened V by 8 bases and J by 1 base, and 11 bases separated the two germline ends.

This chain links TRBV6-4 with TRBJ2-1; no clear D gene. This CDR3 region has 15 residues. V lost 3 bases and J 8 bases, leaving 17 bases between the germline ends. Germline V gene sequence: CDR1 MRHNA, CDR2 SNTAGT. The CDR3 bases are TGTGCCAGCAGTGAACGTCTAGAGGCAAGCGATGAGCAGTTCTTC. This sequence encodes CASSERLEASDEQFF.

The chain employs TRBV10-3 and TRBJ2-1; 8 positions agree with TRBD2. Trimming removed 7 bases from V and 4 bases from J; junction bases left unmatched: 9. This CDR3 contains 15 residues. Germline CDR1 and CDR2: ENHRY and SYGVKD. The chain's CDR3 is CAITDLAGGYNEQFF. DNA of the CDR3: TGTGCCATCACCGATCTCGCGGGAGGATACAATGAGCAGTTCTTC.

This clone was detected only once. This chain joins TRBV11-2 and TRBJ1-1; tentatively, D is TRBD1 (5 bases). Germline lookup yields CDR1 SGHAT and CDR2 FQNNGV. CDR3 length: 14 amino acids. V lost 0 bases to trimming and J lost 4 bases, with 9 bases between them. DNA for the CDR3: TGTGCCAGCAGCTTAGACAGGGTTCGCACTGAAGCTTTCTTT. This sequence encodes CASSLDRVRTEAFF.

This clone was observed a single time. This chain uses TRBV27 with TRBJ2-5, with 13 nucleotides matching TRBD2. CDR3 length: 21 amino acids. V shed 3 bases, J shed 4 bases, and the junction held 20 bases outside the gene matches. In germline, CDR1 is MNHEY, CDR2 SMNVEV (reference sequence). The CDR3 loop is CASSFKATSGRASDGLETQYF. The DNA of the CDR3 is TGTGCCAGCAGTTTTAAGGCAACTAGCGGGAGGGCCTCAGATGGATTAGAGACCCAGTACTTC.

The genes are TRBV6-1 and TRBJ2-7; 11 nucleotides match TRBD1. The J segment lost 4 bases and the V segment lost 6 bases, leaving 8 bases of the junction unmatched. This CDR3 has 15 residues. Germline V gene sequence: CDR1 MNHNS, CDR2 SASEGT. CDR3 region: CASRRDRGDFYEQYV. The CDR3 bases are TGTGCCAGCAGACGGGACAGGGGGGACTTTTACGAGCAGTACGTC.

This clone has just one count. The CDR3 sequence is CASSIAGGNNEQFF. In DNA, the CDR3 is TGTGCCAGTAGTATAGCGGGAGGTAACAATGAGCAGTTCTTC. The chain has TRBV19 and TRBJ2-1; TRBD2 agrees at 7 bases. J was trimmed by 5 bases and V by 1 base; bases with no gene match: 2. The CDR3 contains 14 residues. The germline gives CDR1 LNHDA, CDR2 SQIVND (reference sequence).

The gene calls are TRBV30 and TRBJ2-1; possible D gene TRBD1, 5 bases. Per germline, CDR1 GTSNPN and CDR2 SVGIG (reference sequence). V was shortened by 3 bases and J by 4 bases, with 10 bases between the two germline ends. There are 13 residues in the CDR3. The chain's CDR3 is CAWRYGAYNEQFF. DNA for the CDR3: TGTGCCTGGAGATATGGGGCATACAATGAGCAGTTCTTC.

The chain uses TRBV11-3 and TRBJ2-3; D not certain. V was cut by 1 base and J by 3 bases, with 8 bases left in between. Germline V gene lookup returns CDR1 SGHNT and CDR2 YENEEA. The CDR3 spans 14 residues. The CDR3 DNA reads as TGTGCCAGCAGCTTAGTCGCGAGTACAGATACGCAGTATTTT. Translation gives CASSLVASTDTQYF.

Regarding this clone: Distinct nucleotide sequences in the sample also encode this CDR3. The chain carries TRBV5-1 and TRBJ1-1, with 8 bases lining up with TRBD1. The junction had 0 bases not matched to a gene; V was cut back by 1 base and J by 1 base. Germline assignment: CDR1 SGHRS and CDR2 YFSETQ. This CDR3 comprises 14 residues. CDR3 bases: TGCGCCAGCAGCTTGACAGGGGGGAACACTGAAGCTTTCTTT. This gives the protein CASSLTGGNTEAFF.

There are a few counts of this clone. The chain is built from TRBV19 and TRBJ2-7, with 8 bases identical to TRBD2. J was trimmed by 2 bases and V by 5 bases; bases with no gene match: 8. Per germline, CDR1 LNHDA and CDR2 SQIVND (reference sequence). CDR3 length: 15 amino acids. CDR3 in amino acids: CASSLAGGATYEQYF. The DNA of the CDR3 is TGTGCCAGTAGTCTGGCGGGAGGCGCGACCTACGAGCAGTACTTC.

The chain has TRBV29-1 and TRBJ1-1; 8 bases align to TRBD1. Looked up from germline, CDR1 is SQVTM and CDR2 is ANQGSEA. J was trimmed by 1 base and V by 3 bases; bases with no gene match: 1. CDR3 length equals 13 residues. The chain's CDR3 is CSVDQGANTEAFF. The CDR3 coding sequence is TGCAGCGTTGACCAGGGGGCGAACACTGAAGCTTTCTTT.

The CDR3 DNA follows: TGCGCCAGCAGCTTGGACAGGTTGGTGTTCACCTTC. Its translation is CASSLDRLVFTF. The chain carries TRBV5-1 and TRBJ1-2, with D possibly being TRBD1 (5 bases). This CDR3 spans 12 amino acids. The germline V and J ends were trimmed by 0 bases and 13 bases, with 13 bases remaining between them. Germline CDR1 is SGHRS and CDR2 is YFSETQ. The whole variable domain, filled in from reference TRBV5-1 and TRBJ1-2, reads KAGVTQTPRYLIKTRGQQVTLSCSPISGHRSVSWYQQTPGQGLQFLFEYFSETQRNKGNFPGRFSGRQFSNSRSEMNVSTLELGDSALYLCASSLDRLVFTFGSGTRLTVV.

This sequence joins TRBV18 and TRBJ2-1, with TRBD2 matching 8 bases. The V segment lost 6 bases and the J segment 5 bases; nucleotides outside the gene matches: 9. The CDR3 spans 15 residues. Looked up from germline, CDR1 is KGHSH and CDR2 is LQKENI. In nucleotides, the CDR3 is TGTGCCAGCTCGCCCACGGCTAGCGGGCACAATGAGCAGTTCTTC. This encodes CASSPTASGHNEQFF. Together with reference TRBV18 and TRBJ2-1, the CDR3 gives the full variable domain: NAGVMQNPRHLVRRRGQEARLRCSPMKGHSHVYWYRQLPEEGLKFMVYLQKENIIDESGMPKERFSAEFPKEGPSILRIQQVVRGDSAAYFCASSPTASGHNEQFFGPGTRLTVL.

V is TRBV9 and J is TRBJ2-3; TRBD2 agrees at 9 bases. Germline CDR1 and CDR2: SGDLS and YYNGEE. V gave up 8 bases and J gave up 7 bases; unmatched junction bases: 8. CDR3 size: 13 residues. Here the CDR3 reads CASGGLAINTQYF. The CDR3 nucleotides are TGTGCCAGTGGGGGACTAGCAATTAATACGCAGTATTTT.

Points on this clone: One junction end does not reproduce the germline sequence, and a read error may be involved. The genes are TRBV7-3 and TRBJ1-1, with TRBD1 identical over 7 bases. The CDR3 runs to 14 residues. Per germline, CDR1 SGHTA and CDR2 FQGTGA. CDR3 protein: CASSVTGVYTEAFF. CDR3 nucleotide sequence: TGTGCCAGCAGCGTAACAGGGGTCTACACTGAAGCTTTCTTT. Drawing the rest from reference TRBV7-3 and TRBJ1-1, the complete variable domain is GAGVSQTPSNKVTEKGKYVELRCDPISGHTALYWYRQSLGQGPEFLIYFQGTGAADDSGLPNDRFFAVRPEGSVSTLKIQRTERGDSAVYLCASSVTGVYTEAFFGQGTRLTVV.

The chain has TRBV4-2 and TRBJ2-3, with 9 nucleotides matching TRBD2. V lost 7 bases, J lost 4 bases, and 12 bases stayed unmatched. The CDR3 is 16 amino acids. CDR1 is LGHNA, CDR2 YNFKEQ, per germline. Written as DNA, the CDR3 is TGTGCCAGCAAGGGTCAGACTAGCGGTCATCCAGATACGCAGTATTTT. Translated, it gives CASKGQTSGHPDTQYF.

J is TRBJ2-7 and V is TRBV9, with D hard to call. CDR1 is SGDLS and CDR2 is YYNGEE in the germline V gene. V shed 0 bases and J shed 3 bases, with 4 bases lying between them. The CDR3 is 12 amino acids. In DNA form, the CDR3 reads TGTGCCAGCAGCGTAGACGGCTACGAGCAGTACTTC. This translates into CASSVDGYEQYF.

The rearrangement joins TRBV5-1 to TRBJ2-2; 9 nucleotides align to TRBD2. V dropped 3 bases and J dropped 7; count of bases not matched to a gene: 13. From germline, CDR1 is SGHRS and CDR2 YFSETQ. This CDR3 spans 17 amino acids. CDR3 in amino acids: CASSSLEREAPRGELFF. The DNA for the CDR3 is TGCGCCAGCAGCTCCCTGGAGCGGGAGGCCCCACGCGGGGAGCTGTTTTTT.

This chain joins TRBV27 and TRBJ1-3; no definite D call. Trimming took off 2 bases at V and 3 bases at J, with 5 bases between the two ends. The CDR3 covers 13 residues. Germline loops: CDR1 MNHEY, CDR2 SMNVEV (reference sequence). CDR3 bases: TGTGCCAGCAGTTTAATCGGTGGAAACACCATATATTTT. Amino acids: CASSLIGGNTIYF.

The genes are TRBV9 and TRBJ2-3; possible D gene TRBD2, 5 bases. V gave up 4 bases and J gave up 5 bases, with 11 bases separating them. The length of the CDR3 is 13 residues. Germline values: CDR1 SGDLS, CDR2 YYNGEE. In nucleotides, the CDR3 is TGTGCCAGCAGCCTCTCGAGGGAAGATACGCAGTATTTT. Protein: CASSLSREDTQYF. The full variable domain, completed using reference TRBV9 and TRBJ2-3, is DSGVTQTPKHLITATGQRVTLRCSPRSGDLSVYWYQQSLDQGLQFLIQYYNGEERAKGNILERFSAQQFPDLHSELNLSSLELGDSALYFCASSLSREDTQYFGPGTRLTVL.